Presented here are 25 T cell receptor beta chains from one specimen sequenced in a study of Ad26.COV2.S vaccination and SARS-CoV-2 variants. As to treatment: around 19 received Ad26.COV2.S at low or high dose, single or two shots; about 5 received placebo; per-sample allocation not given. The study sampled participants on day 63 after the first vaccine or placebo injection. Assay used: immunoSEQ multiplex PCR; TCRdb lists only in-frame clones, some missing. The sample lists 300,000 to 350,000 clones, roughly 84% occurring once. The source material was peripheral blood, sampled in a trial of Ad26.COV2.S vaccine versus placebo. These TCRs come from a person aged 18-65 years who received the Ad26.COV2.S COVID-19 vaccine or a placebo.

This chain uses TRBV10-3 with TRBJ2-3; either TRBD1 or TRBD2 may supply D (5 bases each). V was clipped by 10 bases and J by 0 bases, with 11 bases between them. Looked up from germline, CDR1 is ENHRY and CDR2 is SYGVKD. This CDR3 has 13 amino acids. CDR3 DNA: TGTGCCACGCTAGGGACCAGCACAGATACGCAGTATTTT. This translates into CATLGTSTDTQYF.

The rearrangement joins TRBV7-2 to TRBJ1-3; D remains unclear. CDR1 is SGHTA and CDR2 is FQGNSA in the germline V gene. This CDR3 is built from 14 residues. V was pared by 3 bases and J by 0 bases, with 6 bases between. The CDR3 DNA is TGTGCCAGCAGCTTTTGGGGCTCTGGAAACACCATATATTTT. It translates to CASSFWGSGNTIYF.

The J gene is TRBJ1-2, the V gene TRBV25-1; 9 bases are a match to TRBD1. CDR1 is MGHDK, CDR2 SYGVNS, per germline. The CDR3 contains 14 residues. Trimming took 5 bases from V and 4 from J; bases not matched to a gene: 5. DNA of the CDR3: TGTGCCAGCAGTCTAACAGGGGGCCCCTATGGCTACACCTTC. It specifies CASSLTGGPYGYTF.

This clone was seen only once. The CDR3, as DNA: TGTGCCAGCAGCTTAGCCCAACAGGGGGCGACTGGAAACACCATATATTTT. Residues: CASSLAQQGATGNTIYF. V usage is TRBV7-6 and J usage is TRBJ1-3; 9 nucleotides align to TRBD1. The CDR3 spans 17 residues. Losses at the gene ends were 0 bases for V and 2 bases for J; bases not matched to a gene: 5. Germline CDR1 SGHVS, CDR2 FNYEAQ.

The chain joins TRBV4-3 to TRBJ1-5; D gene ambiguous. The V gene's germline CDR1 is LGHNA and CDR2 YSLEER. The V end lost 0 bases, the J end lost 1 base, and 22 bases lay between the germline ends. The CDR3 length is 20 residues. CDR3 protein: CASSQDLEGYPQGSNQPQHF. The CDR3 DNA is TGCGCCAGCAGCCAAGATCTCGAGGGATACCCCCAAGGCAGCAATCAGCCCCAGCATTTT.

This clone turned up a few times. The chain uses TRBV9 and TRBJ1-1, with a tentative D call TRBD1 (6 bases). CDR1 SGDLS and CDR2 YYNGEE come from the germline V gene. There are 15 residues in the CDR3. V gave up 0 bases and J gave up 5 bases, with 14 bases separating them. This chain's CDR3 is CASSVEAQGDTEAFF. The CDR3 region has the DNA TGTGCCAGCAGCGTAGAAGCACAGGGCGATACTGAAGCTTTCTTT.

The chain couples TRBV15 to TRBJ1-2; no firm D call. Deletions cut 1 base from V and 4 bases from J, with 10 bases between. Looked up from germline, CDR1 is LNHNV and CDR2 is YYDKDF (reference sequence). This CDR3 is 14 amino acids long. This CDR3 is CATSRGRVFYGYTF. In DNA form, the CDR3 reads TGTGCCACCAGCAGAGGCCGGGTTTTCTATGGCTACACCTTC.

The V call is TRBV18, the J call TRBJ1-3; 9 bases agree with TRBD1. With 6 bases clipped from V and 4 bases from J, the junction kept 13 bases outside the gene matches. The CDR3 runs to 17 residues. Germline V gene data show CDR1 as KGHSH and CDR2 as LQKENI. CDR3 sequence: CASSTGGIGRIGNTIYF. DNA of the CDR3: TGTGCCAGCTCGACAGGGGGAATTGGGAGAATCGGAAACACCATATATTTT.

The V and J genes are TRBV6-5 and TRBJ2-1, with a tentative D call TRBD2 (7 bases). The germline V gene has CDR1 MNHEY and CDR2 SVGAGI. The CDR3 has 15 residues. The V end was cut by 6 bases, the J end by 4 bases, with 16 bases between. Here the CDR3 DNA reads TGTGCCAGCAGCCGGGGGGCGAGGACATACAATGAGCAGTTCTTC. Residues: CASSRGARTYNEQFF.

The chain joins TRBV27 to TRBJ2-7; 8 nucleotides line up with TRBD1. With V trimmed by 3 bases and J by 4 bases, 5 bases remained unmatched. Germline V gives CDR1 MNHEY, CDR2 SMNVEV (reference sequence). This CDR3 contains 14 residues. This CDR3 reads CASSFSGGGYEQYF. The CDR3 nucleotides are TGTGCCAGCAGTTTCTCAGGGGGCGGGTACGAGCAGTACTTC.

Only one count was recorded for this clone. The chain combines TRBV9 with TRBJ2-5; 7 bases line up with TRBD1. The junction had 4 bases not matched to a gene; V was cut back by 0 bases and J by 2 bases. The CDR3 has 15 residues. The germline CDR1 and CDR2 sequences are SGDLS and YYNGEE. The CDR3 DNA reads as TGTGCCAGCAGCGTAGCTGGGACAGCTCAAGAGACCCAGTACTTC. Protein: CASSVAGTAQETQYF.

In the case of this clone: One junction end does not reproduce the germline sequence, and a read error may be involved. The CDR3 is CASSFDSGTTIYF. The DNA for the CDR3 is TGTGCCAGCAGTTTTGACAGTGGAACCACCATATATTTT. The chain recombines TRBV12-3 or TRBV12-4 with TRBJ1-3, with D perhaps TRBD1 (5 bases). The CDR3 is 13 amino acids.

The CDR3 reads CASSLGGNYNSPLHF. In DNA, the CDR3 is TGCGCCAGCAGCTTGGGGGGTAACTATAATTCACCCCTCCACTTT. This chain connects TRBV5-1 to TRBJ1-6; D is uncertain. Germline CDR1 SGHRS, CDR2 YFSETQ. V lost 0 bases and J lost 3, with 7 bases in between. CDR3 length: 15 amino acids. The variable domain in full, with the rest retrieved from reference TRBV5-1 and TRBJ1-6, is KAGVTQTPRYLIKTRGQQVTLSCSPISGHRSVSWYQQTPGQGLQFLFEYFSETQRNKGNFPGRFSGRQFSNSRSEMNVSTLELGDSALYLCASSLGGNYNSPLHFGNGTRLTVT.

This sequence joins TRBV25-1 and TRBJ2-1, with a possible D match to TRBD2 (6 bases). The CDR3 length is 12 residues. In germline, CDR1 is MGHDK, CDR2 SYGVNS. V shed 8 bases and J shed 5 bases, with 10 bases lying between them. The CDR3, as DNA: TGTGCCAGCGCGGACTATAACAATGAGCAGTTCTTC. It specifies CASADYNNEQFF. Full variable domain (rest looked up from reference TRBV25-1 and TRBJ2-1): EADIYQTPRYLVIGTGKKITLECSQTMGHDKMYWYQQDPGMELHLIHYSYGVNSTEKGDLSSESTVSRIRTEHFPLTLESARPSHTSQYLCASADYNNEQFFGPGTRLTVL.

This chain links TRBV2 with TRBJ2-7, with D possibly being TRBD1 (6 bases). Germline CDR1 and CDR2: SNHLY and FYNNEI. This CDR3 has 14 amino acids. V gave up 4 bases and J gave up 6 bases, with 16 bases separating them. CDR3 nucleotide sequence: TGTGCCAGCAGTGGAGTCAGGGGCCTTTCCGAGCAGTACTTC. It specifies CASSGVRGLSEQYF.

This clone was seen a single time. CDR3 residues: CASSAHGTGENYGYTF. The CDR3 region has the DNA TGTGCCAGCAGTGCCCACGGGACAGGGGAAAACTATGGCTACACCTTC. The chain employs TRBV6-2 or TRBV6-3 and TRBJ1-2; 10 positions agree with TRBD1. The CDR3 totals 16 residues. V was pared by 5 bases and J by 2 bases, with 8 bases of the junction left unmatched. CDR1 is MNHEY, CDR2 SVGEGT, per germline.

The chain carries TRBV4-1 and TRBJ1-4; tentatively, D is TRBD1 (5 bases). This CDR3 contains 16 residues. Between the trimmed V and J ends, which lost 4 bases and 0 bases, there was a span of 12 bases. The V gene's germline CDR1 is MGHRA and CDR2 YSYEKL. The DNA of the CDR3 is TGCGCCAGCAGCCCAACTGGGGACTCAACTAATGAAAAACTGTTTTTT. Translated: CASSPTGDSTNEKLFF.

Comments on this clone: Other DNA sequences in the sample encode the same CDR3. The rearrangement joins TRBV6-2 or TRBV6-3 to TRBJ1-2; 7 bases match TRBD1. CDR1 MNHEY and CDR2 SVGEGT come from the germline V gene. V shed 2 bases and J 3 bases; nucleotides not matched to a gene: 0. The CDR3 has 13 amino acids. In nucleotides, the CDR3 is TGTGCCAGCAGTTACGGGACAGACTATGGCTACACCTTC. Protein: CASSYGTDYGYTF.

In its sample, this clone was seen a few times. The chain couples TRBV7-9 to TRBJ2-2; a possible D gene is TRBD2 (6 bases). V lost 8 bases to trimming and J lost 7 bases, with 14 bases between them. The germline CDR1 and CDR2 sequences are SEHNR and FQNEAQ (reference sequence). The CDR3 extends over 13 amino acids. The CDR3 DNA reads as TGTGCCAGCCGGCGGGGAGACAGCGGGGAGCTGTTTTTT. Protein product: CASRRGDSGELFF.

This sequence joins TRBV20-1 and TRBJ2-1; D perhaps matches TRBD2 (6 bases). Trimming took 3 bases from V and 7 from J, leaving 10 bases between them. The CDR3 is 12 amino acids. The V gene's germline CDR1 is DFQATT and CDR2 SNEGSKA (reference sequence). As DNA, the CDR3 is TGCAGTGCTAGTCGGGGGAGGAATGAGCAGTTCTTC. It specifies CSASRGRNEQFF.

The rearrangement links TRBV19 to TRBJ1-4; D is ambiguous. Germline-derived CDR1 and CDR2 are LNHDA and SQIVND (reference sequence). The CDR3 contains 15 residues. V lost 5 bases and J 7 bases, leaving 17 bases between the germline ends. CDR3 bases: TGTGCCAGTAGTGTCCCCGTGGGGTACGGTGAAAAACTGTTTTTT. It encodes CASSVPVGYGEKLFF.

The chain joins TRBV5-4 to TRBJ2-7; a weak D match, TRBD1 (6 bases). V dropped 6 bases and J dropped 1 base, with 20 bases sitting between them. CDR1 and CDR2 from the germline V gene are SGHNT and YYREEE (reference sequence). The CDR3 spans 16 residues. The CDR3 reads CASTPAATGNSYEQYF. The CDR3 nucleotides are TGTGCCAGCACCCCAGCTGCCACAGGGAATTCCTACGAGCAGTACTTC.

Details on this clone: Other DNA sequences in this sample translate to the same CDR3. This chain links TRBV30 with TRBJ1-1; D ambiguous. From germline, CDR1 is GTSNPN and CDR2 SVGIG (reference sequence). The CDR3 totals 13 residues. The V end was cut by 3 bases, the J end by 1 base, with 9 bases between. CDR3 region: CAWSVDRNTEAFF. CDR3 sequence (DNA): TGTGCCTGGAGCGTAGACCGGAACACTGAAGCTTTCTTT. Full variable domain (outside the CDR3, taken from reference TRBV30 and TRBJ1-1): SQTIHQWPATLVQPVGSPLSLECTVEGTSNPNLYWYRQAAGRGLQLLFYSVGIGQISSEVPQNLSASRPQDRQFILSSKKLLLSDSGFYLCAWSVDRNTEAFFGQGTRLTVV.

V is TRBV6-1 and J is TRBJ1-2, with 7 nucleotides matching TRBD1. The ends lost 2 bases at V and 4 bases at J; junction bases unmatched: 7. In germline, CDR1 is MNHNS, CDR2 SASEGT. This CDR3 comprises 15 residues. CDR3 region: CASSERTGASYGYTF. In nucleotides, the CDR3 is TGTGCCAGCAGTGAAAGGACAGGCGCATCCTATGGCTACACCTTC.

The chain recombines TRBV7-2 with TRBJ1-4, with D hard to call. Germline lookup yields CDR1 SGHTA and CDR2 FQGNSA. Trimming stripped 1 base from V and 7 bases from J, with 13 bases between. The CDR3 has 15 residues. The CDR3 DNA reads TGTGCCAGCAGCTTAGAGGTTGTTGGGCGTGAAAAACTGTTTTTT. This codes for CASSLEVVGREKLFF.